This entry concerns a single T cell receptor beta chain. Its antigen is unknown. It has no much larger one-base neighbor in the sample; base qualities were not kept. This sample is drawn from a study of cytomegalovirus exposure and HLA in healthy donors (dated by TCRdb to about 2017). About the study as a whole: According to a later analysis, one platform produced both the 100 to 150 validation repertoires and the 730 or so repertoires of the first cohort. The study aimed to test whether cataloging public T cell receptors could reveal signatures of past pathogen exposure. Besides the first cohort of about 730 subjects, a separate validation cohort made up of 120 or so different subjects was used. To predict cytomegalovirus infection status, the study brought together high-throughput TCR immunosequencing, statistical association of individual TCRs with disease status, and machine learning. Beyond this particular receptor, the publication reports: Of the cluster scores, approximately 94% were above 0 in a later analysis, which found that TCRs clustered in the first cohort also tended to co-occur in the 95 to 150 validation repertoires. According to the authors, the approach could potentially be generalized to other disease states and immunological phenotypes. In the study, some 160 TCR beta chains were listed as associated with cytomegalovirus. The classifier was reported to diagnose cytomegalovirus status with high specificity and sensitivity in both the original and validation cohorts. In vitro tests confirmed that three of the cytomegalovirus-associated TCR beta chains recognize cytomegalovirus antigens. All 120 or so repertoires were used to score co-occurrence in the validation cohort in a later analysis, because that analysis had no HLA typing for the cohort. Most TCR sequences were observed very rarely across donors, whereas some public TCRs were present in many individuals.

CDR1 is given as MNHNS and CDR2 as SASEGT, both from the germline V gene. Its CDR3 holds 14 amino acids, cysteine through phenylalanine. Just the 42-base CDR3 DNA is kept, in frame starting at base 1. V is trimmed back by 4 bases and J by 5 bases, and the junction contains 5 bases that no gene match accounts for. Donors formed part of the validation cohort, which comprised about 130 subjects and was distinct from the first cohort of 550 to 850 subjects. The library was built by means of the immunoSEQ multiplex PCR assay. The paper's processing steps were these. A statistical classification framework was developed to diagnose cytomegalovirus status using the catalog of TCR beta chain sequences. The source is immuneACCESS, and TCRdb retained only in-frame sequences with V and J called. Part of the clones is not carried over; for the studies checked, unresolved V genes explain less than half of this, and the remainder is unexplained. V, J and clone size were drawn from that table, and D and trimming were deduced from the DNA. The sample records approximately 160,000 clones, less than 95% of which are singletons. The top ten hold around 3% of the sample.

The V and J genes are TRBV6-1 and TRBJ1-1; 9 bases in the middle match TRBD1. Sequenced sample: PBMCs. The receptor comes from a woman aged 18 to 35 in good health and CMV-seropositive. The CDR3 in this case is CASSAGQGRTEAFF. The DNA reads TGTGCCAGCAGTGCGGGACAGGGCCGGACTGAAGCTTTCTTT.